The 16 T cell receptor beta chains presented below share a single source sample, sequenced in a study of cytomegalovirus exposure and HLA in healthy donors. With 60 Vbeta and 13 Jbeta primers, the PCR was carried out. The data were produced by immunoSEQ multiplex PCR, yet TCRdb's version contains in-frame clones alone and is incomplete. The sample records approximately 140,000 clones, 70% to 85% being singletons. The sequenced material came from PBMCs. These receptors originate from a boy between 10 and 17 years old in good health and CMV-seronegative.

The chain has TRBV7-8 and TRBJ2-1; D is unresolved. Germline V gene data show CDR1 as SGHVS and CDR2 as FQNEAQ. This CDR3 has 14 amino acids. Trimming left V 1 base short and J 6 bases short, with 10 bases between. The CDR3 DNA reads as TGTGCCAGCAGCTTAGTCCCCCGAGGCAATGAGCAGTTCTTC. Translated, it gives CASSLVPRGNEQFF.

Here the CDR3 reads CASSAIDRDNQPQHF. The CDR3 nucleotides read TGTGCCAGCAGTGCGATCGACAGGGACAATCAGCCCCAGCATTTT. V is TRBV28 and J is TRBJ1-5; 7 bases map to TRBD1. Germline assignment: CDR1 MDHEN and CDR2 SYDVKM. CDR3 length equals 15 residues. The V gene end was trimmed by 5 bases and the J gene end by 3 bases; junction bases not matched to a gene: 7.

Worth noting for this clone: Within the sample, other DNA sequences also encode this same CDR3. The chain employs TRBV6-5 and TRBJ2-1; tentatively, D is TRBD2 (6 bases). Between the trimmed V and J ends, which lost 2 bases and 0 bases, there was a span of 11 bases. CDR3 size: 16 residues. Germline values: CDR1 MNHEY, CDR2 SVGAGI. The CDR3 DNA follows: TGTGCCAGCAGTTACACAGGACTAAGCTCCTACAATGAGCAGTTCTTC. Its translation: CASSYTGLSSYNEQFF.

The chain recombines TRBV6-6 with TRBJ1-1; 7 bases align to TRBD1. Germline CDR1 and CDR2: MNHNY and SVGAGI (reference sequence). V trimming: 6 bases; J trimming: 0 bases; junction bases outside the gene matches: 7. CDR3 size: 15 residues. DNA for the CDR3: TGTGCCAGCAGGCTTGAGACAGGGTTGAACACTGAAGCTTTCTTT. Its protein is CASRLETGLNTEAFF.

The rearrangement uses TRBV7-8 and TRBJ2-2, with no clear D. Between the trimmed V and J ends, which lost 1 base and 4 bases, there was a span of 10 bases. CDR3 size: 15 residues. CDR1 SGHVS and CDR2 FQNEAQ come from the germline V gene. The CDR3 protein is CASSLGWRGTGELFF. The CDR3 DNA sequence: TGTGCCAGCAGCTTAGGTTGGCGAGGCACCGGGGAGCTGTTTTTT.

The J gene is TRBJ1-1, the V gene TRBV6-6, with D perhaps TRBD1 (6 bases). CDR1 and CDR2 (germline): MNHNY, SVGAGI (reference sequence). This CDR3 has 15 amino acids. Trimming shortened V by 0 bases and J by 5 bases, and 13 bases separated the two germline ends. CDR3 in DNA: TGTGCCAGCAGTTACTCGCTACAGGGTAGTACTGAAGCTTTCTTT. Residues: CASSYSLQGSTEAFF.

The rearrangement uses TRBV6-4 and TRBJ2-3; 10 bases agree with TRBD2. Germline-derived CDR1 and CDR2 are MRHNA and SNTAGT. The V segment lost 4 bases and the J segment 3 bases; nucleotides outside the gene matches: 4. The CDR3 spans 15 residues. The CDR3: CASSVLAGATDTQYF. The CDR3 DNA reads TGTGCCAGCAGTGTGCTAGCGGGAGCAACAGATACGCAGTATTTT.

This chain connects TRBV6-5 to TRBJ2-7; 7 bases map to TRBD1. The CDR3 is 15 amino acids. The V gene's germline CDR1 is MNHEY and CDR2 SVGAGI. Trimming removed 6 bases from V and 1 base from J; junction bases left unmatched: 9. The CDR3 loop is CASSPDRKNSYEQYF. Here the CDR3 DNA reads TGTGCCAGCAGCCCGGACAGGAAAAATTCCTACGAGCAGTACTTC.

This rearrangement joins TRBV6-1 to TRBJ2-7; TRBD1 might be the D (6 bases). The germline CDR1 and CDR2 sequences are MNHNS and SASEGT. This CDR3 contains 13 residues. V lost 6 bases and J lost 3, with 12 bases in between. The CDR3, as DNA: TGTGCCAGCAGGGACACAGGGAGCTACGAGCAGTACTTC. Amino acid sequence: CASRDTGSYEQYF.

The V gene is TRBV10-3, the J gene TRBJ2-1, with D tentatively TRBD2 (5 bases). Between the trimmed V and J ends, which lost 3 bases and 8 bases, there was a span of 8 bases. From germline, CDR1 is ENHRY and CDR2 SYGVKD. This CDR3 has 12 residues. The CDR3 reads CAISDGVDEQFF. The CDR3 DNA follows: TGTGCCATCAGTGACGGGGTAGATGAGCAGTTCTTC.

This chain links TRBV5-1 with TRBJ2-7; the match to TRBD1 covers 7 bases. The CDR3 spans 14 residues. In germline, CDR1 is SGHRS, CDR2 YFSETQ. V lost 0 bases and J lost 2; bases outside the gene matches: 2. Here the CDR3 DNA reads TGCGCCAGCAGCTTGGGGGACAGAGCCTACGAGCAGTACTTC. Its protein product is CASSLGDRAYEQYF.

This clone is large by share. The chain couples TRBV7-9 to TRBJ1-1; the D is unclear. This CDR3 comprises 14 residues. Deletions cut 0 bases from V and 6 bases from J, with 11 bases between. Germline V CDR1 and CDR2: SEHNR, FQNEAQ (reference sequence). The CDR3 DNA is TGTGCCAGCAGCTTAGCCCAGTTGCCGTCTGAAGCTTTCTTT. Its protein is CASSLAQLPSEAFF.

This rearrangement joins TRBV12-5 to TRBJ2-7; 7 bases align to TRBD2. J gave up 4 bases and V 0 bases, and 6 bases lay outside the gene matches. This CDR3 is built from 15 residues. Germline values: CDR1 LGHNT, CDR2 FRNRAP. The CDR3 loop is CASGLVLGGTYEQYF. For the CDR3, the DNA is TGTGCTAGTGGTTTGGTACTGGGGGGGACTTACGAGCAGTACTTC.

V usage is TRBV5-1 and J usage is TRBJ2-3; D is undetermined. CDR3 length: 13 residues. V was shortened by 3 bases and J by 2 bases, with 7 bases between the two germline ends. Germline V lookup: CDR1 SGHRS, CDR2 YFSETQ. The CDR3 here is CASSSTLTDTQYF. The CDR3 region has the DNA TGCGCCAGCAGCTCTACCCTCACAGATACGCAGTATTTT.

The V call is TRBV25-1, the J call TRBJ2-7, with 7 bases fitting TRBD1. CDR3 length: 15 residues. V was clipped by 5 bases and J by 4 bases; unmatched bases: 11. Germline V gives CDR1 MGHDK, CDR2 SYGVNS. In DNA form, the CDR3 reads TGTGCCAGCAGTACGTACGACAGGGCGCCTTACGAGCAGTACTTC. Translated, it gives CASSTYDRAPYEQYF.

The chain recombines TRBV7-3 with TRBJ2-1, with 9 bases lining up with TRBD2. The J segment lost 10 bases and the V segment lost 0 bases, leaving 13 bases of the junction unmatched. CDR1 is SGHTA, CDR2 FQGTGA, per germline. The CDR3 loop spans 17 amino acids. Here the CDR3 reads CASSLTSGGTSGPEQFF. The CDR3 DNA is TGTGCCAGCAGCTTAACGTCCGGTGGAACTAGCGGGCCCGAGCAGTTCTTC.